The sequence of this TCR beta chain was determined in a study of blood T cell repertoires in COVID-19 (dated by TCRdb to about 2020). Background on the whole study: Samples from collaborators originated in the United States, Italy and Spain and spanned both the acute and convalescent phases of COVID-19. The prospective study material was composed of cDNA or gDNA derived from T cells, B-cell-depleted T cells, or PBMCs. Deeply sampled blood TCRbeta repertoires from subjects exposed to, actively infected with, or recovered from COVID-19 were included in the dataset. A freely available public database, intended as a resource for researchers studying the immune response to SARS-CoV-2, is where the repertoires were released. Samples came from the ongoing ImmuneRACE study (first 160 participants) plus 1,254 subjects from 6 global collaborators. The sample metadata nearly always contained a de-identified subject ID, COVID-19 status, age in years and sex. Where HLA class I and class II types were available, the types were taken from metadata supplied by the sample provider, not from assay-based typing.

The collaborating institutions used their own protocols to collect whole blood in K2EDTA tubes. Collaborator samples were shipped for TCRbeta analysis as frozen whole blood, isolated PBMCs, or DNA extracted from either sample type. Results the study describes overall, beyond this receptor: The amount of clinical and demographic metadata varied by source and participant and was provided uncurated.

Of note for this clone: Its antigen target is currently unknown. No much larger clone is present one base from it, and per-base qualities are unavailable.

TCRbeta CDR3 regions were amplified from genomic DNA using the immunoSEQ Assay, a bias-controlled multiplex PCR. Under the source paper's analysis protocol: The number of nucleated cells in each sample was estimated from the amplification of reference gene primers within the assay. To quantify the absolute abundance of each unique TCRbeta CDR3 rearrangement, sequence reads were collapsed and filtered. For each sample, productive Simpson clonality was calculated by taking the square root of Simpson's diversity index across productive rearrangements. TCRdb re-hosts the immuneACCESS table, in-frame sequences only. Its copies lack some clones; in the studies checked, an unresolved V gene accounts for under half of them, and the cause for the rest is not known. V, J and clone size reflect that table, while D and trimming were determined from the DNA. The sample has tens of thousands of clones on record, around four fifths of them singletons. Together, the top ten hold 10% to 15% of the sample.

V gives up 0 bases and J gives up 5 bases, and the segment between their germline ends measures 2 bases. From its cysteine to its phenylalanine, the CDR3 spans 11 amino acids. The entry retains the CDR3 DNA only, 33 bases that are in frame from base 1. Taken from the germline V gene, the CDR1 and CDR2 loops are SGHDT and YYEEEE. The sample consisted of peripheral blood. The clonotype originates from a human donor in a cohort sampled during active COVID-19. Here the chain combines TRBV5-6 and TRBJ2-5, with the D gene not clear enough to name. The sequenced DNA: TGTGCCAGCAGCTTGGCGGAGACCCAGTACTTC. Its translation is CASSLAETQYF. With the rest looked up from the reference TRBV5-6 and TRBJ2-5 genes rather than sequenced, the full variable domain is DAGVTQSPTHLIKTRGQQVTLRCSPKSGHDTVSWYQQALGQGPQFIFQYYEEEERQRGNFPDRFSGHQFPNYSSELNVNALLLGDSALYLCASSLAETQYFGPGTRLLVL.